This TCR beta chain was identified in a study of T cells after yellow fever vaccination. The overall study: Fractions of low cell number were prepared using SMART-Seq v4 Ultra Low Input. Overall study findings and caveats: Abundant bulk-population clonotypes could contaminate the FACS-sorted repertoires. Clones from primary vaccination mostly reappeared after the booster (roughly 97% CD4, over 85% CD8).

Note on this clonotype: Its antigen is not known. One end of the junction fails to match germline, which may point to a read error.

They built TCR cDNA with 5'RACE template switching, a step that put in a universal primer site and UMIs. TCRdb passed the 5' RACE reads through MiXCR, listing each CDR3 protein once. This repertoire shows about 340,000 distinct CDR3 sequences, approximately 3.9% found once; its top ten account for approximately 24%. Specimen: PBMCs, collected 5 days after the yellow fever booster vaccination. This TCR came from a man between 18 and 29 years old who received the YFV17D yellow fever vaccine.

DNA of the CDR3: TGTGCCAGCACGGACGGAGATAGCAATCTGCCCCAGCATTTT. Translation gives CASTDGDSNLPQHF. This rearrangement joins TRBV25-1 to TRBJ1-5, with no clear D. CDR1 and CDR2 from the germline V gene are MGHDK and SYGVNS. This CDR3 contains 14 residues.